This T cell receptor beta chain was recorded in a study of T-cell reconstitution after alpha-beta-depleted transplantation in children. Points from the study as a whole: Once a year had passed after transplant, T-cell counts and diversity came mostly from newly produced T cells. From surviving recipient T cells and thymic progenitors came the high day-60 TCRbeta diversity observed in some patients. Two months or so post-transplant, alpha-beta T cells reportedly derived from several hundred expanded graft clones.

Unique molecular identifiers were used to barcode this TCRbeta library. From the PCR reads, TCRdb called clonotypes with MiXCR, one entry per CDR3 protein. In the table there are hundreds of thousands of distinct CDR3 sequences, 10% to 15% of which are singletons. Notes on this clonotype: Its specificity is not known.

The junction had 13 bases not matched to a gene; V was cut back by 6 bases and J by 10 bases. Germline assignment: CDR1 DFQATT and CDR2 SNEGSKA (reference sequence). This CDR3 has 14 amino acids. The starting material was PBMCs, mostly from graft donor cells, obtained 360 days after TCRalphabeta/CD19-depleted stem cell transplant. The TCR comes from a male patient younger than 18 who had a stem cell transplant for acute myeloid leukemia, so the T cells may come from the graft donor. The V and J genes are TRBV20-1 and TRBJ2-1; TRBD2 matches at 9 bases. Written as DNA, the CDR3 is TGCAGTGCATCCAAGACTAGCGGCCGCGTAGAGCAGTTCTTC. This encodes CSASKTSGRVEQFF.